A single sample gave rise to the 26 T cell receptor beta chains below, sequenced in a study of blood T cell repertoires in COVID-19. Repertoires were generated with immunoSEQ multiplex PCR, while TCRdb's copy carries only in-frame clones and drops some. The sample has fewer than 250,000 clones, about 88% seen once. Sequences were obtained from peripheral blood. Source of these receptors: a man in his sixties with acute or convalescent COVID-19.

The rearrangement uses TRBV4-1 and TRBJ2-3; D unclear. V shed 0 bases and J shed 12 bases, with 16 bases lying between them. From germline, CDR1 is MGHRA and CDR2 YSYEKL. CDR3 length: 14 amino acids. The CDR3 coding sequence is TGCGCCAGCAGCCAAGATCTCGTACCAGCGAATCAGTATTTT. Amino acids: CASSQDLVPANQYF.

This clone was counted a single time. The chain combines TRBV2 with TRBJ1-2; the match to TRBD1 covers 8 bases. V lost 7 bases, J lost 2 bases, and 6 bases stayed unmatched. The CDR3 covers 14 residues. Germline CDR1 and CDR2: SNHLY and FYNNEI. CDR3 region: CASIRQGANYGYTF. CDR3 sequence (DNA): TGTGCCAGCATCCGGCAGGGGGCGAACTATGGCTACACCTTC.

The CDR3 coding sequence is TGTGCCAGCAGCTTAGGTCTAGCGGCTTACAATGAGCAGTTCTTC. It specifies CASSLGLAAYNEQFF. The genes are TRBV7-9 and TRBJ2-1, with 7 positions matching TRBD2. Germline-derived CDR1 and CDR2 are SEHNR and FQNEAQ (reference sequence). J lost 4 bases, V lost 1 base, and 4 bases had no gene match. The CDR3 totals 15 residues.

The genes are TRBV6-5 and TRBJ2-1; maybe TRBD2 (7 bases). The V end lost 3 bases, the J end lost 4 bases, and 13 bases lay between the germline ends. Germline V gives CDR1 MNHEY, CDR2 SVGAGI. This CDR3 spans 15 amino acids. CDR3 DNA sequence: TGTGCCAGCAGTTATAGGGGGGGAACTTACAATGAGCAGTTCTTC. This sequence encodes CASSYRGGTYNEQFF.

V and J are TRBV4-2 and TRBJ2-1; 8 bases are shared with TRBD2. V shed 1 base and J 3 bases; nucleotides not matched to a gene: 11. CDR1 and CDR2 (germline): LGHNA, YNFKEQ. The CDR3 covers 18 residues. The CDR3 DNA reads TGTGCCAGCAGCCAAGGTGCTTTGGGACTAGGCCTCTACAATGAGCAGTTCTTC. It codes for CASSQGALGLGLYNEQFF.

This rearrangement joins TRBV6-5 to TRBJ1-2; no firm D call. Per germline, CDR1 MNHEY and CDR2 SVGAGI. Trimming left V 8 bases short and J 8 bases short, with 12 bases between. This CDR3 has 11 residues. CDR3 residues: CASSWLGGYTF. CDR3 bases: TGTGCCAGCTCCTGGTTGGGCGGCTACACCTTC.

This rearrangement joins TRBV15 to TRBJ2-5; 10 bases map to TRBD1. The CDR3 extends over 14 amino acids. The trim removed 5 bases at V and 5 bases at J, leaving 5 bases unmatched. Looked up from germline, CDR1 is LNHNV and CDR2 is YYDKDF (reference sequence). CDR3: CATSRQGAGETQYF. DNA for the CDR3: TGTGCCACCAGCCGACAGGGGGCAGGGGAGACCCAGTACTTC.

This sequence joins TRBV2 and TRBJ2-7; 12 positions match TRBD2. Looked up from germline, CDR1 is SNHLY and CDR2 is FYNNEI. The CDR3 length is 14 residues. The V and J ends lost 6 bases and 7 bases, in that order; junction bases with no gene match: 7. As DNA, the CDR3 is TGTGCCAGCAGAGGGACTAGCGGGCCCTCGGAGCAGTACTTC. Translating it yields CASRGTSGPSEQYF. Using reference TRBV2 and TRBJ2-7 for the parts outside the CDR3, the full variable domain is EPEVTQTPSHQVTQMGQEVILRCVPISNHLYFYWYRQILGQKVEFLVSFYNNEISEKSEIFDDQFSVERPDGSNFTLKIRSTKLEDSAMYFCASRGTSGPSEQYFGPGTRLTVT.

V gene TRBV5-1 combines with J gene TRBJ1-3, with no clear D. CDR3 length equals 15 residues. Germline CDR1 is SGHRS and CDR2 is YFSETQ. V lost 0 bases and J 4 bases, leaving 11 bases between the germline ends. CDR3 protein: CASSLVPGMGNTIYF. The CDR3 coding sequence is TGCGCCAGCAGCTTGGTTCCGGGGATGGGAAACACCATATATTTT.

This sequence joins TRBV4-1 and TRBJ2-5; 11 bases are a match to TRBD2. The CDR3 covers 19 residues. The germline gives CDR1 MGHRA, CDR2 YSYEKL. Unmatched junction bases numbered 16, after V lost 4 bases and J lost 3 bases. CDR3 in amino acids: CASSLQITSGGGSKETQYF. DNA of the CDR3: TGCGCCAGCAGCCTACAGATAACTAGCGGGGGCGGAAGTAAAGAGACCCAGTACTTC.

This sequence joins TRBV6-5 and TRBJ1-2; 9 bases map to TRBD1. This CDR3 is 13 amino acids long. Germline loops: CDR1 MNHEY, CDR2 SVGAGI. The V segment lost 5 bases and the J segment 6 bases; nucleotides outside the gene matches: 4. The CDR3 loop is CASSNRDRDGYTF. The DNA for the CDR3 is TGTGCCAGCAGTAACCGGGACAGGGATGGCTACACCTTC.

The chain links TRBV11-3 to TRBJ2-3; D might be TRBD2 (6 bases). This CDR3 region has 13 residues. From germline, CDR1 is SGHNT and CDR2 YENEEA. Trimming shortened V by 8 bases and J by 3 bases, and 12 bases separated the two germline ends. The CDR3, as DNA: TGTGCCAGCCGGGCGGGGTCGACAGATACGCAGTATTTT. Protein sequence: CASRAGSTDTQYF.

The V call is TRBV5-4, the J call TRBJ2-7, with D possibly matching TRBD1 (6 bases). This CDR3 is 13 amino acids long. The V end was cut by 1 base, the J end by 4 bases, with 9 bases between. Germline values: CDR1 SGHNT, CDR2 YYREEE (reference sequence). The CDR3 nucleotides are TGTGCCAGCAGCTTGATAGGGGGATACGAGCAGTACTTC. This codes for CASSLIGGYEQYF.

This CDR3 reads CASNRGTYEQYF. The CDR3, as DNA: TGTGCCAGCAATCGAGGAACTTACGAGCAGTACTTC. The chain joins TRBV28 to TRBJ2-7, with D unresolved. Germline CDR1 is MDHEN and CDR2 is SYDVKM. V lost 7 bases, J lost 4 bases, and 11 bases lay in between. The CDR3 loop spans 12 amino acids.

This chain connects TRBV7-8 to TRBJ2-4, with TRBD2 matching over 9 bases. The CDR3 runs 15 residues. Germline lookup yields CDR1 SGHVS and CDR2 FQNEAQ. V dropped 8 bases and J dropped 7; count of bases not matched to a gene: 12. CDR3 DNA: TGTGCCAGCGCCCTGGGTAGCGGGGGAGGGAACATTCAGTACTTC. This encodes CASALGSGGGNIQYF.

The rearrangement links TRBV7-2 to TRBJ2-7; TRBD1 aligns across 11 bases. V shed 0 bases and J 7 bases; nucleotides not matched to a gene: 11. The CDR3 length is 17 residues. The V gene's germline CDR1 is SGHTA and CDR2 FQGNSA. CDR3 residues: CASSLAPYTGTGGEQYF. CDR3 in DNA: TGTGCCAGCAGCTTAGCACCCTATACCGGGACAGGGGGAGAGCAGTACTTC.

The CDR3 DNA follows: TGTGCCAGCAGCTTGGCATCGACAGAAGAAGCTTTCTTT. It encodes CASSLASTEEAFF. The V gene is TRBV5-6, the J gene TRBJ1-1, with D tentatively TRBD1 (5 bases). This CDR3 contains 13 residues. Germline CDR1 and CDR2: SGHDT and YYEEEE. V lost 0 bases to trimming and J lost 8 bases, with 11 bases between them.

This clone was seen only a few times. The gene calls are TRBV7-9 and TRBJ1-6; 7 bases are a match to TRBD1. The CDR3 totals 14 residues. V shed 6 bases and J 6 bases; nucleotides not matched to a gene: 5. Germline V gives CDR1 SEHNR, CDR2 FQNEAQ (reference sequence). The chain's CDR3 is CASSNRGSNSPLHF. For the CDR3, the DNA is TGTGCCAGCAGTAACAGGGGTTCTAATTCACCCCTCCACTTT. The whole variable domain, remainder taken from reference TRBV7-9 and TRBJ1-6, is DTGVSQNPRHKITKRGQNVTFRCDPISEHNRLYWYRQTLGQGPEFLTYFQNEAQLEKSRLLSDRFSAERPKGSFSTLEIQRTEQGDSAMYLCASSNRGSNSPLHFGNGTRLTVT.

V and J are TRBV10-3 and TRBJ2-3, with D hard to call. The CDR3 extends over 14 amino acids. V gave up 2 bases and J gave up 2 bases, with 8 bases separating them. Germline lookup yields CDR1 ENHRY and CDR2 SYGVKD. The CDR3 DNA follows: TGTGCCATCAGTGAGACTCTTGTCACAGATACGCAGTATTTT. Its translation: CAISETLVTDTQYF.

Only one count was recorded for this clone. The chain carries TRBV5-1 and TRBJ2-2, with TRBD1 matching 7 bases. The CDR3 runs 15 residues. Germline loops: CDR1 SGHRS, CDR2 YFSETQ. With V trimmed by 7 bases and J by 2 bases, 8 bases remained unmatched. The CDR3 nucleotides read TGCGCCAGCCGACCCCGGACAGGTAACACCGGGGAGCTGTTTTTT. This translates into CASRPRTGNTGELFF.

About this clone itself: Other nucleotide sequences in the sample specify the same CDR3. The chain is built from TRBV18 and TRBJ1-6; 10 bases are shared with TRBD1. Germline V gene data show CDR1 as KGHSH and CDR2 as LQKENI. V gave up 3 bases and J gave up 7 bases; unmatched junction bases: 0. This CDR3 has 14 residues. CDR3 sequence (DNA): TGTGCCAGCTCACCGGGACAGGGGAATTCACCCCTCCACTTT. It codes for CASSPGQGNSPLHF.

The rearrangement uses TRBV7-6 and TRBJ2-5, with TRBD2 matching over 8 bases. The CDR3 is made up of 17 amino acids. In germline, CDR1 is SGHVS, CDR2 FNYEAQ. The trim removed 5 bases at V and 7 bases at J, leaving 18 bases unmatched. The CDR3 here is CASSPGREALGLRTQYF. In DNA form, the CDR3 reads TGTGCCAGCAGCCCGGGGCGGGAGGCCCTGGGATTGAGGACCCAGTACTTC.

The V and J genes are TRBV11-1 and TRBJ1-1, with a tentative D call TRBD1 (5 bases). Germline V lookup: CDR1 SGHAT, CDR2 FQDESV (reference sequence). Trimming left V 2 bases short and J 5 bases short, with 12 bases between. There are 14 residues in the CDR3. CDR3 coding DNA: TGTGCCAGCAGCTTAAGGGGAGGACGGACTGAAGCTTTCTTT. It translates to CASSLRGGRTEAFF. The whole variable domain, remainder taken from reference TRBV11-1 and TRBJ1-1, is EAEVAQSPRYKITEKSQAVAFWCDPISGHATLYWYRQILGQGPELLVQFQDESVVDDSQLPKDRFSAERLKGVDSTLKIQPAELGDSAMYLCASSLRGGRTEAFFGQGTRLTVV.

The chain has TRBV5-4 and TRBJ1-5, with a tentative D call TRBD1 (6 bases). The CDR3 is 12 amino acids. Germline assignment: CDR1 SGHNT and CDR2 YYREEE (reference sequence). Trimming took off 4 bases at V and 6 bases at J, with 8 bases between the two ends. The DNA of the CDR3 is TGTGCCAGCAGCGCCAGGGGTCAGCCCCAGCATTTT. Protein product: CASSARGQPQHF.

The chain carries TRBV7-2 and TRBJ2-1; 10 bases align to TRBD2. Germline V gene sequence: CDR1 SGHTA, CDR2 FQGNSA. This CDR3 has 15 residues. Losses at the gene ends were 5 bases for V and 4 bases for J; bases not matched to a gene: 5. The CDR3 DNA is TGTGCCAGCAGCCAAGCGGGGGGGCCTTACAATGAGCAGTTCTTC. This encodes CASSQAGGPYNEQFF. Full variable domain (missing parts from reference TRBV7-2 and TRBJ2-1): GAGVSQSPSNKVTEKGKDVELRCDPISGHTALYWYRQSLGQGLEFLIYFQGNSAPDKSGLPSDRFSAERTGGSVSTLTIQRTQQEDSAVYLCASSQAGGPYNEQFFGPGTRLTVL.

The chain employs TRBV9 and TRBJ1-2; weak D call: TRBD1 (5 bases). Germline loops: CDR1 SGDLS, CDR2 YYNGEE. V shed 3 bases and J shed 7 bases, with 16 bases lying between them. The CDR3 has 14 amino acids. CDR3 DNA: TGTGCCAGCAGCGCGGACACTCCTGTGCGTGGCTACACCTTC. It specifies CASSADTPVRGYTF. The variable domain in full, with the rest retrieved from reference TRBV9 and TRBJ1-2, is DSGVTQTPKHLITATGQRVTLRCSPRSGDLSVYWYQQSLDQGLQFLIQYYNGEERAKGNILERFSAQQFPDLHSELNLSSLELGDSALYFCASSADTPVRGYTFGSGTRLTVV.